These T cell receptor beta chains were read from a single sample in a study of shared clonotypes between healthy human individuals. Method: immunoSEQ multiplex PCR; TCRdb's copy keeps in-frame clones and lacks some. This sample yields roughly 2,500,000 clones, of which 93% are seen a single time; 0.36% belongs to the top ten. The sample comprised naive CD4+ T cells from PBMCs. These receptors all stem from a man younger than 30 in good health. Some clones in this sample may be carry-over from other donors' samples. Each CDR3 is given with its conserved first and last residue. D genes are given only for firm matches. Not all rows give a size; the values are once, few, many and, for expanded clones, a class.

V	size	J	D	DNA	CDR3
TRBV7-3	.	TRBJ2-2	.	TGTGCCAGCAGCTTGTCCAGTTCCGGCGGGGAGCTGTTTTTT	CASSLSSSGGELFF
TRBV19	.	TRBJ2-7	.	TGTGCCAGTAAGAGCGGGACAGCCGGGGGCGAGCAGTACTTC	CASKSGTAGGEQYF
TRBV19	.	TRBJ2-3	.	TGTGCCAGACTGGGGGCAGATTGCACAGATACGCAGTATTTT	CARLGADCTDTQYF
TRBV28	.	TRBJ2-1	.	TGTGCCAGCAGTCCCTACGAGGACTACAATGAGCAGTTCTTC	CASSPYEDYNEQFF
TRBV29-1	.	TRBJ2-2	TRBD2	TGCAGCGGGAGGACTAGCGGGAGTAGCCTCACCGGGGAGCTGTTTTTT	CSGRTSGSSLTGELFF
TRBV29-1	.	TRBJ2-3	.	TGCAGCGTTGATACTAGCACAGATACGCAGTATTTT	CSVDTSTDTQYF
TRBV6-4	.	TRBJ1-1	.	TGTGCCAGCACCCAGGGACCCAGTTCAAACACTGAAGCTTTCTTT	CASTQGPSSNTEAFF
TRBV12-5	few	TRBJ1-1	.	TGTGCTAGTGGTTTTTCGCCCCAACCTTTTATCCGCAGGGAAGAGGCCACTGAAGCTTTCTTT	CASGFSPQPFIRREEATEAFF
TRBV30	few	TRBJ1-1	TRBD1	TGTGCCTGGAGTCCGCTCACAGGGGGCGCGCGTTTAGCTTTCTTT	CAWSPLTGGARLAFF
TRBV7-2	.	TRBJ2-3	TRBD1	TGTGCCAGCAGCATAACCGGGACAGGGGCAGATACGCAGTATTTT	CASSITGTGADTQYF
TRBV10-1	.	TRBJ2-6	.	TGCGCCAGCAGTGTAAGACAGGGGCGGGAGGGGACTGGGGCCAACGTCCTGACTTTC	CASSVRQGREGTGANVLTF
TRBV5-1	.	TRBJ1-4	TRBD1	TGCGCCAGCAGCTTCGGACAGGGGGCCGAAAAACTGTTTTTT	CASSFGQGAEKLFF
TRBV11-3	once	TRBJ2-7	TRBD2	TGTGCCAGCAGCTTGAGCGGGAGCACCTACGAGCAGTACTTC	CASSLSGSTYEQYF
TRBV28	once	TRBJ1-5	.	TGTGCCAGTCACCTGGGGAATCAGCCCCAGCATTTT	CASHLGNQPQHF
TRBV28	.	TRBJ1-3	.	TGTGCCAGCGGTTTAAACACCATATATTTT	CASGLNTIYF
TRBV18	.	TRBJ1-3	.	TGTGCCAGCTCACCGAACCCAGGGGTTACTGGAAACACCATATATTTT	CASSPNPGVTGNTIYF
TRBV6-5	.	TRBJ2-2	.	TGTGCCAGCAGTTACGGAACCGGGGAGCTGTTTTTT	CASSYGTGELFF
TRBV7-3	.	TRBJ2-2	.	TGTGCCAGCAGCTTAGGCCTAGTCAACACCGGGGAGCTGTTTTTT	CASSLGLVNTGELFF
TRBV15	once	TRBJ2-1	.	TGTGCCACCAGCAGAGTTAAGGATGTGGAGCAGTTCTTC	CATSRVKDVEQFF
TRBV28	.	TRBJ2-2	TRBD2	TGTGCCAGCAGCCGCAATAGTAGAAAGGGACTAGCGGGAGGAGGGAACCGGGAGCTGTTTTTT	CASSRNSRKGLAGGGNRELFF
TRBV5-1	.	TRBJ2-7	.	TGCGCCAGCAGCTTGGCGTTTGCTAGGGCCCTTACCTACGAGCAGTACTTC	CASSLAFARALTYEQYF
TRBV5-1	.	TRBJ1-3	.	TGCGCCAGCAGCTTGGTTTCCGGACAAGGAAACACCATATATTTT	CASSLVSGQGNTIYF
TRBV7-6	.	TRBJ2-3	.	TGTGCCAGCAGGGATCGGAGTAATACGCAGTATTTT	CASRDRSNTQYF
TRBV6-5	.	TRBJ1-4	.	TGTGCCAGCAGTTACGGGGTACGGAATGAAAAACTGTTTTTT	CASSYGVRNEKLFF
TRBV13	.	TRBJ2-3	.	TGTGCCAGCAGTCTCCGGGAGCGGTCAGATACGCAGTATTTT	CASSLRERSDTQYF
TRBV6-6	.	TRBJ1-1	.	TGTGCCAGCAGCCTCCCAGGGCTGAACACTGAAGCTTTCTTT	CASSLPGLNTEAFF
TRBV11-2	.	TRBJ1-1	.	TGTGCCAGCAGCTTTGAGGGTAGGAGTACCGCTGAAGCTTTCTTT	CASSFEGRSTAEAFF
TRBV7-2	.	TRBJ2-4	.	TGTGCCAGCAGCTCACAAAGCGGTTCCAAAAACATTCAGTACTTC	CASSSQSGSKNIQYF
TRBV29-1	once	TRBJ2-7	.	TGCAGCGTTGTTGGTCGGACCGAGCAGTACTTC	CSVVGRTEQYF
TRBV4-1	.	TRBJ1-5	.	TGCGCCAGCAGCCAAGAGTGGCAGGGGTTAGGGCCCCAGCATTTT	CASSQEWQGLGPQHF
TRBV28	.	TRBJ1-1	.	TGTGCCAGCGGGGGGCGGGGAGCTGAAGCTTTCTTT	CASGGRGAEAFF
TRBV29-1	few	TRBJ1-1	.	TGCAGCGTCCGGTCCCTAGCGGGCACTGAAGCTTTCTTT	CSVRSLAGTEAFF
TRBV5-4	.	TRBJ2-1	.	TGTGCCAGCAGCCGACAAACCTGGACCCCCTACAATGAGCAGTTCTTC	CASSRQTWTPYNEQFF
TRBV6-1	.	TRBJ2-7	.	TGTGCCAGCAGTGAGGGCGGGGCAGCCTACGAGCAGTACTTC	CASSEGGAAYEQYF
TRBV15	.	TRBJ2-3	TRBD2	TGTGCCACCAGCAGAGAACGCGGGAGGGCAATCCCAGATACGCAGTATTTT	CATSRERGRAIPDTQYF
TRBV29-1	once	TRBJ2-7	TRBD1	TGCAGCGTTGGGGGGACAGGGTACTACGAGCAGTACTTC	CSVGGTGYYEQYF
TRBV15	once	TRBJ2-5	TRBD2	TGTGCCACCAGCAGAGCGGTGGGGGAGCCTAGCGGCGGTAGGGAGACCCAGTACTTC	CATSRAVGEPSGGRETQYF
TRBV6-6	.	TRBJ1-5	.	TGTGCCAGCAGTCCTCTACAGGGACCCAATCAGCCCCAGCATTTT	CASSPLQGPNQPQHF
TRBV7-3	.	TRBJ2-3	.	TGTGCCAGCAGCCTCAACCTAGCGGATACGCAGTATTTT	CASSLNLADTQYF
TRBV28	once	TRBJ1-4	.	TGTGCCAGCAGTTTCGTGCGGACTTGGGATGAAAAACTGTTTTTT	CASSFVRTWDEKLFF
TRBV5-1	.	TRBJ2-3	.	TGCGCCACCCAGCTTAGCGGACTTAGCACAGATACGCAGTATTTT	CATQLSGLSTDTQYF
TRBV11-2	.	TRBJ2-3	.	TGTGCCAGCAGCTCCCAAAGCACAGATACGCAGTATTTT	CASSSQSTDTQYF
TRBV7-3	.	TRBJ2-5	.	TGTGCCAGCAGCTTAGGGCCGAGGGAGACCCAGTACTTC	CASSLGPRETQYF
TRBV7-3	.	TRBJ2-2	TRBD1	TGTGCCAGCAGCCGAAAAGGACAGGATGACACCGGGGAGCTGTTTTTT	CASSRKGQDDTGELFF
TRBV15	.	TRBJ2-7	.	TGTGCCACCAGGAGGGAGGCCTCCTACGAGCAGTACTTC	CATRREASYEQYF
TRBV27	once	TRBJ1-2	.	TGTGCCAGCAGTTTAATCGGGGGCCGCGGCTATGGCTACACCTTC	CASSLIGGRGYGYTF
TRBV30	.	TRBJ1-5	.	TGTGCCTGGGGCGATCAGGGGAATCAGCCCCAGCATTTT	CAWGDQGNQPQHF
TRBV28	.	TRBJ1-1	.	TGTGCCAGCAGCGGGGCAGCGACGAACACTGAAGCTTTCTTT	CASSGAATNTEAFF
TRBV7-2	.	TRBJ2-7	.	TGTGCCAGCAGCTTAGGACGGGATCAGATATACGAGCAGTACTTC	CASSLGRDQIYEQYF
TRBV30	.	TRBJ2-1	TRBD2	TGTGCCTGGAGTAGGTCTAGCGGCTACAATGAGCAGTTCTTC	CAWSRSSGYNEQFF
TRBV29-1	.	TRBJ2-7	TRBD2	TGCAGCGTTGGTCTTTTTGGGAGGGCCTACGAGCAGTACTTC	CSVGLFGRAYEQYF
TRBV5-1	.	TRBJ2-1	.	TGCGCCAGCAGCTTGGATCCGGGGGTGTATCGCAATGAGCAGTTCTTC	CASSLDPGVYRNEQFF
TRBV7-2	.	TRBJ2-3	.	TGTGCCAGCAGACCAGCGCTGGTGGCAGATACGCAGTATTTT	CASRPALVADTQYF
TRBV28	.	TRBJ1-5	.	TGTGCCAGCAGCCCACACTCCCCCGTGAGCAATCAGCCCCAGCATTTT	CASSPHSPVSNQPQHF
TRBV7-2	.	TRBJ2-2	TRBD1	TGTGCCAGCAGCTTAGACAGGGGGCGAGGCACCGGGGAGCTGTTTTTT	CASSLDRGRGTGELFF